This TCR beta chain was documented in a study of HIV-infected patients and healthy controls. CDR1 is KGHSH, CDR2 LQKENI, per germline. The CDR3 is 15 residues long. V was shortened by 1 base and J by 0 bases, with 7 bases between the two germline ends. TCRdb independently ran MiXCR on the 5' RACE reads; one entry per CDR3 protein. The table lists about 67,000 distinct CDR3 sequences, about 17% of them singletons, with around 5.9% in the top ten. The chain uses TRBV18 and TRBJ1-5; TRBD1 might be the D (5 bases). Sequencing was performed on CD4+ T cells from blood. The receptor comes from a human donor in good health. The CDR3 reads CASSPRQSSNQPQHF. CDR3 sequence (DNA): TGTGCCAGCTCACCACGACAGAGTAGCAATCAGCCCCAGCATTTT. The full variable domain, completed using reference TRBV18 and TRBJ1-5, is NAGVMQNPRHLVRRRGQEARLRCSPMKGHSHVYWYRQLPEEGLKFMVYLQKENIIDESGMPKERFSAEFPKEGPSILRIQQVVRGDSAAYFCASSPRQSSNQPQHFGDGTRLSIL.